These 17 T cell receptor beta chains share one sample of origin, sequenced in a study of blood T cell repertoires in COVID-19. Measured with immunoSEQ multiplex PCR; TCRdb has only the in-frame clones, and not every one. The sample consists of about 30,000 clones, around 83% of them appearing once. Material: peripheral blood. These receptors were taken from a human donor in a cohort sampled during active COVID-19.

This chain uses TRBV10-3 with TRBJ1-1; possible D gene TRBD1, 6 bases. This CDR3 comprises 14 residues. Germline values: CDR1 ENHRY, CDR2 SYGVKD. Trimming removed 10 bases from V and 1 base from J, with 16 bases in between. CDR3 in amino acids: CASEPGHANTEAFF. In DNA form, the CDR3 reads TGTGCCAGTGAACCGGGACACGCGAACACTGAAGCTTTCTTT.

The J gene is TRBJ2-1, the V gene TRBV6-2 or TRBV6-3, with 8 positions matching TRBD2. This CDR3 region has 16 residues. Germline CDR1 reads MNHEY; CDR2 reads SVGEGT. V lost 4 bases, J lost 8 bases, and 13 bases stayed unmatched. The CDR3 coding sequence is TGTGCCAGCAGTTTCCTGATCGGGGGGGCTACCCATGAGCAGTTCTTC. This gives the protein CASSFLIGGATHEQFF.

The CDR3 sequence is CASSARLAGGEQYF. The CDR3 DNA sequence: TGTGCCAGCTCAGCCAGACTAGCTGGTGGGGAGCAGTACTTC. The gene calls are TRBV18 and TRBJ2-7; 7 bases match TRBD2. The CDR3 has 14 amino acids. The germline V gene has CDR1 KGHSH and CDR2 LQKENI. Trimming cost V 5 bases and J 7 bases; bases outside gene matches: 11. The variable domain in full, with the rest retrieved from reference TRBV18 and TRBJ2-7, is NAGVMQNPRHLVRRRGQEARLRCSPMKGHSHVYWYRQLPEEGLKFMVYLQKENIIDESGMPKERFSAEFPKEGPSILRIQQVVRGDSAAYFCASSARLAGGEQYFGPGTRLTVT.

CDR3: CASSPGLAGVRSYNEQFF. As DNA, the CDR3 is TGTGCCAGCAGTCCGGGACTAGCGGGGGTCCGCTCCTACAATGAGCAGTTCTTC. The V gene is TRBV27, the J gene TRBJ2-1, with 14 bases fitting TRBD2. V shed 5 bases, J shed 0 bases, and the junction held 6 bases outside the gene matches. CDR1 is MNHEY and CDR2 is SMNVEV in the germline V gene (reference sequence). This CDR3 has 18 residues.

V gene TRBV2 combines with J gene TRBJ2-6; 7 bases map to TRBD1. The J segment lost 4 bases and the V segment lost 1 base, leaving 4 bases of the junction unmatched. Germline V CDR1 and CDR2: SNHLY, FYNNEI. This CDR3 contains 16 residues. In DNA, the CDR3 is TGTGCCAGCAGTGAAGAGGGGGCGCTAGGGGCCAACGTCCTGACTTTC. Its translation is CASSEEGALGANVLTF.

The chain recombines TRBV5-1 with TRBJ1-2, with unresolved D. Trimming cost V 0 bases and J 6 bases, with 12 bases left between them. Germline V gives CDR1 SGHRS, CDR2 YFSETQ. The CDR3 length is 14 residues. The CDR3 sequence is CASSLEEGTNGYTF. CDR3 in DNA: TGCGCCAGCAGCTTGGAAGAGGGAACGAATGGCTACACCTTC. The variable domain in full, completed from reference TRBV5-1 and TRBJ1-2, reads KAGVTQTPRYLIKTRGQQVTLSCSPISGHRSVSWYQQTPGQGLQFLFEYFSETQRNKGNFPGRFSGRQFSNSRSEMNVSTLELGDSALYLCASSLEEGTNGYTFGSGTRLTVV.

V gene TRBV6-5 combines with J gene TRBJ2-7; D gene uncertain. V was trimmed by 6 bases and J by 0 bases, leaving 15 bases between them. CDR3 size: 15 residues. Germline V CDR1 and CDR2: MNHEY, SVGAGI. The CDR3 sequence: CASRTRPHSSYEQYF. The CDR3 DNA reads as TGTGCCAGCAGGACAAGACCCCATAGCTCCTACGAGCAGTACTTC.

This rearrangement joins TRBV7-8 to TRBJ1-2; 9 bases match TRBD1. This CDR3 comprises 15 residues. Per germline, CDR1 SGHVS and CDR2 FQNEAQ. V was clipped by 4 bases and J by 8 bases; unmatched bases: 11. The DNA of the CDR3 is TGTGCCAGCAGCTCGGATAGCGGGACAGGGTACGGCTACACCTTC. Protein: CASSSDSGTGYGYTF.

V is TRBV7-9 and J is TRBJ2-3; D perhaps matches TRBD1 (6 bases). Germline CDR1 reads SEHNR; CDR2 reads FQNEAQ (reference sequence). The CDR3 covers 17 residues. V was trimmed by 5 bases and J by 4 bases, leaving 22 bases between them. The CDR3: CASSLPLTGGSSDTQYF. The CDR3 bases are TGTGCCAGCAGCCTCCCCTTGACAGGTGGATCGTCAGATACGCAGTATTTT.

This clone was detected once. The chain recombines TRBV3-1 (or the pseudogene TRBV3-2) with TRBJ2-3; TRBD2 aligns across 15 bases. The CDR3 length is 19 residues. The germline CDR1 and CDR2 sequences are LGHDT and YNNKEL (reference sequence). The ends lost 2 bases at V and 1 base at J; junction bases unmatched: 7. CDR3 bases: TGTGCCAGCAGCCAAAGGACTAGCGGGGGGGGATGGGGCACAGATACGCAGTATTTT. Protein product: CASSQRTSGGGWGTDTQYF.

V usage is TRBV7-9 and J usage is TRBJ2-3, with D hard to call. The V gene's germline CDR1 is SEHNR and CDR2 FQNEAQ (reference sequence). Deletions cut 4 bases from V and 3 bases from J, with 11 bases between. The CDR3 is made up of 14 amino acids. DNA for the CDR3: TGTGCCAGCAGCTCCGTCGGTCTTACAGATACGCAGTATTTT. Protein sequence: CASSSVGLTDTQYF.

This clone was detected only a few times. The J gene is TRBJ2-7, the V gene TRBV19; 7 bases map to TRBD2. The CDR3 extends over 13 amino acids. Germline assignment: CDR1 LNHDA and CDR2 SQIVND (reference sequence). V was pared by 0 bases and J by 5 bases, with 1 base of the junction left unmatched. The CDR3 nucleotides read TGTGCCAGTAGTATAGAGGGAGGGAACGAGCAGTACTTC. It yields the protein CASSIEGGNEQYF.

The V and J genes are TRBV7-9 and TRBJ1-4, with TRBD1 identical over 8 bases. Germline-derived CDR1 and CDR2 are SEHNR and FQNEAQ (reference sequence). Trimming took 4 bases from V and 3 from J; bases not matched to a gene: 4. The CDR3 consists of 15 residues. Here the CDR3 reads CASSSQGASNEKLFF. The CDR3 bases are TGTGCCAGCAGCTCCCAGGGGGCTTCTAATGAAAAACTGTTTTTT.

CDR3 bases: TGTGCCAGCATGGGCCAGACCACAGATACGCAGTATTTT. Protein sequence: CASMGQTTDTQYF. This chain connects TRBV2 to TRBJ2-3; D gene uncertain. This CDR3 has 13 amino acids. V gave up 7 bases and J gave up 2 bases, with 10 bases separating them. Per the germline V gene, CDR1 is SNHLY and CDR2 is FYNNEI.

The chain employs TRBV7-9 and TRBJ2-5; TRBD1 matches at 10 bases. Trimming removed 5 bases from V and 0 bases from J; junction bases left unmatched: 9. Germline-derived CDR1 and CDR2 are SEHNR and FQNEAQ (reference sequence). The CDR3 sequence is 17 residues long. This CDR3 is CASSPWMGTGDQETQYF. CDR3 DNA: TGTGCCAGCAGCCCGTGGATGGGGACAGGGGACCAAGAGACCCAGTACTTC.

The genes are TRBV12-3 or TRBV12-4 and TRBJ2-7; no definite D call. The CDR3 totals 12 residues. V was shortened by 6 bases and J by 6 bases, with 12 bases between the two germline ends. The CDR3 loop reads CASSPRMSEQYF. The CDR3 DNA reads as TGTGCCAGCAGCCCGCGGATGAGCGAGCAGTACTTC.

With regard to this clone: The junction departs from the called germline gene at one end, perhaps through a read error. J is TRBJ1-5 and V is TRBV6-1, with a possible D match to TRBD1 (5 bases). The CDR3 runs to 15 residues. Germline values: CDR1 MNHNS, CDR2 SASEGT. In DNA form, the CDR3 reads TGTGCCAGCAGCGAAGGCCAGGGATCCGGTCAGCCCCAGCATTTT. This gives the protein CASSEGQGSGQPQHF.